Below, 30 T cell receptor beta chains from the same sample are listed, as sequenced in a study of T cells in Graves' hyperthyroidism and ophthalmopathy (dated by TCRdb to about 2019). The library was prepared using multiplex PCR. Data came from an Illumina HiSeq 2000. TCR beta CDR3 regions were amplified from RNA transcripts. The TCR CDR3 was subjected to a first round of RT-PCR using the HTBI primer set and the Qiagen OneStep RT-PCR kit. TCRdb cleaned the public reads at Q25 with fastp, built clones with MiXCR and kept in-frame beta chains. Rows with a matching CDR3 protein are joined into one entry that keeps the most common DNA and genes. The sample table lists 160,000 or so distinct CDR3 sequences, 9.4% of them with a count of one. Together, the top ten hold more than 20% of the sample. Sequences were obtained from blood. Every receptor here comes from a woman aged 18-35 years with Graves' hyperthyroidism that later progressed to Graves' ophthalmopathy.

The CDR3 reads CASRKDSLTGELFF. The CDR3 bases are TGTGCCAGCAGAAAAGACAGTCTGACCGGGGAGCTGTTTTTT. This chain links TRBV12-3 or TRBV12-4 with TRBJ2-2; maybe TRBD1 (5 bases). Trimming removed 6 bases at V and 5 bases at J, with 13 bases between. This CDR3 has 14 amino acids.

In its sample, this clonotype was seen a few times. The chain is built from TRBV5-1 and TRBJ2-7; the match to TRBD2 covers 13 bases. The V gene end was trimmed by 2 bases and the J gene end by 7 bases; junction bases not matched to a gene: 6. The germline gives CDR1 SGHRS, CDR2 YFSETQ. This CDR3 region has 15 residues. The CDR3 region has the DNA TGCGCCAGCAGCTTAACTAGCGGGGGGGCTCTTGAGCAGTACTTC. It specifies CASSLTSGGALEQYF.

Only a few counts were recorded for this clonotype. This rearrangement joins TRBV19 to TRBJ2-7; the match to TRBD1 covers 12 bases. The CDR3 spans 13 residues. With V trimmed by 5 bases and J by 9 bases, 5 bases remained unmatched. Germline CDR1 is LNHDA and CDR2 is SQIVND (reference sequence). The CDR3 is CASSGTGGGSQYF. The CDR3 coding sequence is TGTGCCAGTAGTGGGACAGGGGGCGGTTCGCAGTACTTC.

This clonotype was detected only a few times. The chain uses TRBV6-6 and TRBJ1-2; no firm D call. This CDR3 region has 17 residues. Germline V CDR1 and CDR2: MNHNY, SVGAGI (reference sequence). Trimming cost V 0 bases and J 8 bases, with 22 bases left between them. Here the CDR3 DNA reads TGTGCCAGCAGTTACTCGATCCGTCCCGAGAGTTCGGGGGGCTACACCTTC. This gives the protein CASSYSIRPESSGGYTF.

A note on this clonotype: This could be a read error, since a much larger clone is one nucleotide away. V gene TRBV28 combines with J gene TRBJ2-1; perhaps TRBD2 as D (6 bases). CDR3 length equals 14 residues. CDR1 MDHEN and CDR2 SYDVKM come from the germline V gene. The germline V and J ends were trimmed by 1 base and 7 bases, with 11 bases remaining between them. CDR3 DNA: TGTGCCAGCAGTTTATCCGGGAGCATGAATGAGCAGTTCTTC. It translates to CASSLSGSMNEQFF.

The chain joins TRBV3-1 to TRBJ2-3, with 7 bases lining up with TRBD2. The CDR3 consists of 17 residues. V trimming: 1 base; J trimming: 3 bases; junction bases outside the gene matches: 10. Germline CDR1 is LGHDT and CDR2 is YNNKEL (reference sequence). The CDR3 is CASSQVRGLAATDTQYF. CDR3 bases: TGTGCCAGCAGCCAAGTTCGCGGTCTAGCGGCAACAGATACGCAGTATTTT.

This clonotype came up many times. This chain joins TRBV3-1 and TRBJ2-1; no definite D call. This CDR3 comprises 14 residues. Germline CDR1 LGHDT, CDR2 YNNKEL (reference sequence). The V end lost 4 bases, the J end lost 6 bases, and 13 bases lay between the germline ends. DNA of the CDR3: TGTGCCAGCAGCCGTAGCCGGATCGGCAATGAGCAGTTCTTC. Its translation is CASSRSRIGNEQFF.

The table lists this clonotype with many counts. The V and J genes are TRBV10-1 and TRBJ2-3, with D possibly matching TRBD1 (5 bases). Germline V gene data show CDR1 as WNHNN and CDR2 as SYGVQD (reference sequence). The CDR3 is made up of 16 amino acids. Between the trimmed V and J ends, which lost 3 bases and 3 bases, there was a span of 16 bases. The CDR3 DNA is TGCGCCAGCAGTGATGGTTCGGCAGGGCGTACAGATACGCAGTATTTT. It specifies CASSDGSAGRTDTQYF.

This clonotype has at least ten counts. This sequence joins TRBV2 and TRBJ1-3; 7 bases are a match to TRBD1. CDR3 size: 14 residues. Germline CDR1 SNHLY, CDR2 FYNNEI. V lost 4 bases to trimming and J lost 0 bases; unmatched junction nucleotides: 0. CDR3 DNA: TGTGCCAGCAGTGGGACAGGCTCTGGAAACACCATATATTTT. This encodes CASSGTGSGNTIYF.

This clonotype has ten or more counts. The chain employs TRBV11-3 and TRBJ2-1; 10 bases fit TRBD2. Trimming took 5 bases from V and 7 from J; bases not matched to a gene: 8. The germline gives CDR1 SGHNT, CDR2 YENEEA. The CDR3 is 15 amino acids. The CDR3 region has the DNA TGTGCCAGCAGCCCGACTAGCGGGTTGATAAATGAGCAGTTCTTC. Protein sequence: CASSPTSGLINEQFF. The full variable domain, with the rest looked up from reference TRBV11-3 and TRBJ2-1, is EAGVVQSPRYKIIEKKQPVAFWCNPISGHNTLYWYLQNLGQGPELLIRYENEEAVDDSQLPKDRFSAERLKGVDSTLKIQPAELGDSAVYLCASSPTSGLINEQFFGPGTRLTVL.

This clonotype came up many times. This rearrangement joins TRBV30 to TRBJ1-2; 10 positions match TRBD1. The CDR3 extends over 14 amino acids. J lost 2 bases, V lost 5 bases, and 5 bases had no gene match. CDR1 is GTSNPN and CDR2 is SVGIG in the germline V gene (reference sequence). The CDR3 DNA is TGTGCCTGGGAAGGGACAGGGGCAAACTATGGCTACACCTTC. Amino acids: CAWEGTGANYGYTF.

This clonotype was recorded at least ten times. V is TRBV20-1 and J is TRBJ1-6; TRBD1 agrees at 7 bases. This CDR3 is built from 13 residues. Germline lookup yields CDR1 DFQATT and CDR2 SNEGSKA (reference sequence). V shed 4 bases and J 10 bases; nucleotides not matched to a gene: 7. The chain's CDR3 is CSATDRAKSPLHF. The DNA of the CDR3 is TGCAGTGCTACCGACAGGGCGAAATCACCCCTCCACTTT.

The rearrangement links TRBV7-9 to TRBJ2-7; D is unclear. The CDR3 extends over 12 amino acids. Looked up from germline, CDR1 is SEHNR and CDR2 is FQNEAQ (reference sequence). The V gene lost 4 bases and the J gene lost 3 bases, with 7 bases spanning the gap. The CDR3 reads CASSSHSYEQYF. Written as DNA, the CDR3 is TGTGCCAGCAGCTCCCACAGCTACGAGCAGTACTTC.

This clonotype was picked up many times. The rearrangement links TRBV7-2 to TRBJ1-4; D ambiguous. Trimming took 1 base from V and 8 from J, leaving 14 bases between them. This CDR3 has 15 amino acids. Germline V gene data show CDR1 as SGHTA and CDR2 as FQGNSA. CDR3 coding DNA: TGTGCCAGCAGCTTAGGTGGCCGGGAAGGGGAAAAACTGTTTTTT. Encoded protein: CASSLGGREGEKLFF.

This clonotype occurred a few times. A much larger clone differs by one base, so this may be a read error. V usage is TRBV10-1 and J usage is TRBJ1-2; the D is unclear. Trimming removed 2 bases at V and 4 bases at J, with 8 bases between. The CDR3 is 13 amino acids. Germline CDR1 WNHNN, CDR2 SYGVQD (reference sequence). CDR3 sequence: CASSENRSYGYTF. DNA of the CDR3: TGCGCCAGCAGTGAGAACAGAAGCTATGGCTACACCTTC.

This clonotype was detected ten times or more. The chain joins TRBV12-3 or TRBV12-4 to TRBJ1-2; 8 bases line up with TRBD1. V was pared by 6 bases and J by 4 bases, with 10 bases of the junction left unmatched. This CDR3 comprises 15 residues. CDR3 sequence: CASSSDRDKGYGYTF. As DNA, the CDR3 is TGTGCCAGCAGCTCGGACAGGGATAAAGGCTATGGCTACACCTTC.

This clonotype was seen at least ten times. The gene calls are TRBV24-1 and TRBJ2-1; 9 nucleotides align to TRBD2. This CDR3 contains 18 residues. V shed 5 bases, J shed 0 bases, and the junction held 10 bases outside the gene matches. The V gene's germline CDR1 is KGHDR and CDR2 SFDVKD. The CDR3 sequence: CATSGALAGGSSYNEQFF. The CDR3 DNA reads TGTGCCACCAGTGGCGCCCTGGCGGGAGGGAGCTCCTACAATGAGCAGTTCTTC.

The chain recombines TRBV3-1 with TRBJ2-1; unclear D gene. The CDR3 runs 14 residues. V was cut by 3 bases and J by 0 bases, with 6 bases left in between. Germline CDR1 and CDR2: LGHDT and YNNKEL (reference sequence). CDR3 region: CASSHRSSYNEQFF. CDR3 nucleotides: TGTGCCAGCAGCCACCGCAGCTCCTACAATGAGCAGTTCTTC.

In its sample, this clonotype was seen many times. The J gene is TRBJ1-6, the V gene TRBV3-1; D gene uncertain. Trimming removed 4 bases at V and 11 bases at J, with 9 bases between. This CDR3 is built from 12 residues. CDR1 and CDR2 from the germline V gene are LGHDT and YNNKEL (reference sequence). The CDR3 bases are TGTGCCAGCAGCCCCGAGCGGCCACCCCTCCACTTT. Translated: CASSPERPPLHF. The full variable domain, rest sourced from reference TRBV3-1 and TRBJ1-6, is DTAVSQTPKYLVTQMGNDKSIKCEQNLGHDTMYWYKQDSKKFLKIMFSYNNKELIINETVPNRFSPKSPDKAHLNLHINSLELGDSAVYFCASSPERPPLHFGNGTRLTVT.

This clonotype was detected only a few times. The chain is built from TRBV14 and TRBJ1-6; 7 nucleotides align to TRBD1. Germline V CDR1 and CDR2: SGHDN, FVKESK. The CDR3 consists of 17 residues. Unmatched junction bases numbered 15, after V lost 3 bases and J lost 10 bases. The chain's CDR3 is CASSHIAPGTAVSPLHF. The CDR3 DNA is TGTGCCAGCAGCCATATTGCGCCTGGGACAGCCGTATCACCCCTCCACTTT.

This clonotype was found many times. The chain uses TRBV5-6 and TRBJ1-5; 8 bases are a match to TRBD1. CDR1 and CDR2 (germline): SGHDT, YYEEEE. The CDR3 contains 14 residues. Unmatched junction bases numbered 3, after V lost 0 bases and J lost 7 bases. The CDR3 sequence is CASSLGTGRQPQHF. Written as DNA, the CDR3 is TGTGCCAGCAGCTTGGGGACAGGGCGACAGCCCCAGCATTTT.

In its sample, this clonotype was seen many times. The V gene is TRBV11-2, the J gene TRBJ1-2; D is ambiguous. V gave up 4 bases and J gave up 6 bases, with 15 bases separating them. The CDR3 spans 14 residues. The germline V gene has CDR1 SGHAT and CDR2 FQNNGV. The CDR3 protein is CASSSSDTTNGYTF. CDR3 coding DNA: TGTGCCAGCAGCTCTTCCGATACGACCAATGGCTACACCTTC.

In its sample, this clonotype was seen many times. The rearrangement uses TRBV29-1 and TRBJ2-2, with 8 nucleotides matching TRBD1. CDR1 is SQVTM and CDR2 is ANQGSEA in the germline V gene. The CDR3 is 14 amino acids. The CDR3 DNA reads TGCAGTGTGACAGGGGCCTTAAACACCGGGGAGCTGTTTTTT. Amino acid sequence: CSVTGALNTGELFF.

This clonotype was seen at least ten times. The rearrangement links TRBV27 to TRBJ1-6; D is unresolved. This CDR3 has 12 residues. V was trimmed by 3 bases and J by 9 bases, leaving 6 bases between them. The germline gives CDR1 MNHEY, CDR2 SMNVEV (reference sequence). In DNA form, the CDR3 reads TGTGCCAGCAGTTTCCTTGGTTCACCCCTCCACTTT. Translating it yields CASSFLGSPLHF.

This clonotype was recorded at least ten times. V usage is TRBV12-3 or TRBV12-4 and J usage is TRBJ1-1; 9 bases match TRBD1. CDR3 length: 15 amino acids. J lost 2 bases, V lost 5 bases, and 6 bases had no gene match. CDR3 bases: TGTGCCAGCAGTACAGGGGGCGGAGGAAACACTGAAGCTTTCTTT. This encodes CASSTGGGGNTEAFF.

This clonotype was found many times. The CDR3, as DNA: TGCAGTGCTAAGGGGGGGACAGGGTCCCACGAGCAGTACTTC. Amino acid sequence: CSAKGGTGSHEQYF. The chain uses TRBV20-1 and TRBJ2-7; 9 bases fit TRBD1. With V trimmed by 4 bases and J by 5 bases, 9 bases remained unmatched. The CDR3 is made up of 14 amino acids. Germline V gives CDR1 DFQATT, CDR2 SNEGSKA (reference sequence).

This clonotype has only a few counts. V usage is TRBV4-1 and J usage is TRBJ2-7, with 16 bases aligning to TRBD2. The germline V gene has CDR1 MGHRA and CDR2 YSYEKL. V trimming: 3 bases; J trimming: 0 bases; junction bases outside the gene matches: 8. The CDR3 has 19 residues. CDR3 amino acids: CASSHPGLAGGPRSYEQYF. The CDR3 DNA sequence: TGCGCCAGCAGCCATCCGGGACTAGCGGGGGGGCCCCGCTCCTACGAGCAGTACTTC.

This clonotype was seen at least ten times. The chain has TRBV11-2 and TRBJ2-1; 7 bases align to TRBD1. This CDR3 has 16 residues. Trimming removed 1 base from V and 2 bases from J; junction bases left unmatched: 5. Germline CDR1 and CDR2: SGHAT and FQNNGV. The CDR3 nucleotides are TGTGCCAGCAGCTTAGTGGGACAGTCGACCTACAATGAGCAGTTCTTC. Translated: CASSLVGQSTYNEQFF.

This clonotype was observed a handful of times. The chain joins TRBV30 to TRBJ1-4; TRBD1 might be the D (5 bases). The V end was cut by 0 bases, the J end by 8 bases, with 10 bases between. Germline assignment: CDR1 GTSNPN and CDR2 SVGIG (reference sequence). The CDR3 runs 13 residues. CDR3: CAWSVLRGEKLFF. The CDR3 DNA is TGTGCCTGGAGTGTACTACGGGGGGAAAAACTGTTTTTT.

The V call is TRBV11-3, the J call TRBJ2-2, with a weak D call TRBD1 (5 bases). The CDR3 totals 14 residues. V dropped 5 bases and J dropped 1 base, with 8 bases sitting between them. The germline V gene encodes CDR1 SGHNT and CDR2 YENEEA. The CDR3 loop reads CASSIGQNTGELFF. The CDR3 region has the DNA TGTGCCAGCAGCATCGGACAGAACACCGGGGAGCTGTTTTTT.